These 23 T cell receptor beta chains came from one sample sequenced in a study of blood T cell repertoires in COVID-19. Generated by immunoSEQ multiplex PCR, the TCRdb table keeps only in-frame clones and is missing some. Here the sample spans roughly 37,000 clones, around 80% being singletons. Specimen: peripheral blood. The receptors here all came from a man aged 60-69 years with acute or convalescent COVID-19.

The rearrangement links TRBV19 to TRBJ1-1; TRBD1 might be the D (6 bases). CDR3 length: 14 amino acids. V lost 5 bases and J 0 bases, leaving 10 bases between the germline ends. Germline assignment: CDR1 LNHDA and CDR2 SQIVND (reference sequence). For the CDR3, the DNA is TGTGCCAGTAGTTTTGACAGGATGAACACTGAAGCTTTCTTT. Protein: CASSFDRMNTEAFF. The whole variable domain, remainder taken from reference TRBV19 and TRBJ1-1, is DGGITQSPKYLFRKEGQNVTLSCEQNLNHDAMYWYRQDPGQGLRLIYYSQIVNDFQKGDIAEGYSVSREKKESFPLTVTSAQKNPTAFYLCASSFDRMNTEAFFGQGTRLTVV.

This chain joins TRBV7-9 and TRBJ2-3; weak D call: TRBD1 (6 bases). Trimming pared 3 bases from V and 3 bases from J, leaving 13 bases between. The CDR3 runs 15 residues. CDR1 is SEHNR and CDR2 is FQNEAQ in the germline V gene (reference sequence). The DNA of the CDR3 is TGTGCCAGCAGCTTGGCAGGGACAACTACAGATACGCAGTATTTT. This gives the protein CASSLAGTTTDTQYF.

The rearrangement uses TRBV5-1 and TRBJ2-1, with D possibly matching TRBD1 (6 bases). This CDR3 is 16 amino acids long. V lost 4 bases, J lost 3 bases, and 17 bases lay in between. Germline assignment: CDR1 SGHRS and CDR2 YFSETQ. As DNA, the CDR3 is TGCGCCAGCAGCCTATCCGACAGGCTAGACTACAATGAGCAGTTCTTC. This gives the protein CASSLSDRLDYNEQFF.

The table lists this clone with a count of one. The V gene is TRBV6-5, the J gene TRBJ1-1; tentative D call: TRBD1 (6 bases). CDR1 is MNHEY, CDR2 SVGAGI, per germline. Trimming took 6 bases from V and 1 from J, leaving 12 bases between them. The CDR3 runs to 14 residues. CDR3 amino acids: CASSGGARNTEAFF. The CDR3 nucleotides read TGTGCCAGCAGCGGGGGGGCGAGGAACACTGAAGCTTTCTTT.

This clone was detected a few times. The CDR3 DNA sequence: TGTGCCAGCAGTGACAGATATGGCTACACCTTC. Translating it yields CASSDRYGYTF. The rearrangement joins TRBV2 to TRBJ1-2; D is unresolved. Trimming pared 3 bases from V and 5 bases from J, leaving 4 bases between. The CDR3 covers 11 residues. Germline lookup yields CDR1 SNHLY and CDR2 FYNNEI.

The chain combines TRBV7-9 with TRBJ2-1; D possibly corresponds to TRBD2 (6 bases). CDR1 is SEHNR, CDR2 FQNEAQ, per germline (reference sequence). With 3 bases removed from V and 8 bases from J, the gap between germline ends came to 17 bases. The length of the CDR3 is 15 residues. CDR3 sequence (DNA): TGTGCCAGCAGCTTGACGGGGACTCCGGGTTATGAGCAGTTCTTC. Protein sequence: CASSLTGTPGYEQFF.

V and J are TRBV11-1 and TRBJ2-5; 7 bases agree with TRBD1. V trimming: 5 bases; J trimming: 10 bases; junction bases outside the gene matches: 4. Germline V gene lookup returns CDR1 SGHAT and CDR2 FQDESV (reference sequence). This CDR3 has 11 residues. In nucleotides, the CDR3 is TGTGCCAGCAGCACCGACAGGGTCCAGTACTTC. It yields the protein CASSTDRVQYF. Variable domain in full (rest from reference TRBV11-1 and TRBJ2-5): EAEVAQSPRYKITEKSQAVAFWCDPISGHATLYWYRQILGQGPELLVQFQDESVVDDSQLPKDRFSAERLKGVDSTLKIQPAELGDSAMYLCASSTDRVQYFGPGTRLLVL.

The V call is TRBV12-3 or TRBV12-4, the J call TRBJ1-1; D gene unclear. V lost 7 bases, J lost 3 bases, and 12 bases lay in between. The CDR3 covers 13 residues. In DNA, the CDR3 is TGTGCCAGCACCCCCGGAGCCTACACTGAAGCTTTCTTT. Its protein product is CASTPGAYTEAFF.

The chain uses TRBV5-1 and TRBJ2-7; 10 bases are a match to TRBD2. The CDR3 consists of 18 residues. Germline assignment: CDR1 SGHRS and CDR2 YFSETQ. V dropped 1 base and J dropped 4; count of bases not matched to a gene: 14. Here the CDR3 reads CASSLLPSGRERGYEQYF. The CDR3 DNA is TGCGCCAGCAGCTTGCTTCCCAGCGGGAGGGAGAGAGGTTACGAGCAGTACTTC.

V gene TRBV5-1 combines with J gene TRBJ2-2; TRBD1 matches at 9 bases. Germline CDR1 and CDR2: SGHRS and YFSETQ. The CDR3 is 16 residues long. V shed 3 bases and J 0 bases; nucleotides not matched to a gene: 3. DNA of the CDR3: TGCGCCAGCAGCTGGGACAGGGCCCCGAACACCGGGGAGCTGTTTTTT. Protein: CASSWDRAPNTGELFF.

Only one count was recorded for this clone. The chain has TRBV10-1 and TRBJ2-3; 9 bases fit TRBD2. The CDR3 sequence is 15 residues long. V was pared by 2 bases and J by 4 bases, with 4 bases of the junction left unmatched. CDR1 is WNHNN and CDR2 is SYGVQD in the germline V gene (reference sequence). The CDR3 sequence: CASSEPSGNSDTQYF. For the CDR3, the DNA is TGCGCCAGCAGTGAGCCTAGCGGGAATTCAGATACGCAGTATTTT.

On this clone itself: This specimen includes other DNA sequences encoding the same CDR3. The rearrangement links TRBV24-1 to TRBJ2-5; 7 positions match TRBD1. This CDR3 spans 14 amino acids. CDR1 and CDR2 (germline): KGHDR, SFDVKD. V lost 4 bases to trimming and J lost 4 bases; unmatched junction nucleotides: 5. The CDR3 DNA reads TGTGCCACCAGTGACACTAGGGGGCGAGAGACCCAGTACTTC. It codes for CATSDTRGRETQYF.

This clone was recorded once. The chain joins TRBV2 to TRBJ2-5, with a possible D match to TRBD1 (5 bases). Germline V lookup: CDR1 SNHLY, CDR2 FYNNEI. Trimming took 4 bases from V and 4 from J, leaving 10 bases between them. CDR3 length equals 13 residues. CDR3 coding DNA: TGTGCCAGCAGTGGCGGAACAGGAGAGACCCAGTACTTC. Residues: CASSGGTGETQYF. Looking up the rest from reference TRBV2 and TRBJ2-5 gives the full variable domain: EPEVTQTPSHQVTQMGQEVILRCVPISNHLYFYWYRQILGQKVEFLVSFYNNEISEKSEIFDDQFSVERPDGSNFTLKIRSTKLEDSAMYFCASSGGTGETQYFGPGTRLLVL.

The chain combines TRBV30 with TRBJ2-3, with D possibly being TRBD1 (6 bases). Germline CDR1 GTSNPN, CDR2 SVGIG (reference sequence). Trimming stripped 0 bases from V and 2 bases from J, with 9 bases between. This CDR3 comprises 14 residues. In DNA, the CDR3 is TGTGCCTGGAGTGTAGGGGACACCACAGATACGCAGTATTTT. Protein product: CAWSVGDTTDTQYF.

V and J are TRBV6-5 and TRBJ2-3; D ambiguous. The CDR3 loop spans 13 amino acids. Trimming took 4 bases from V and 0 from J, leaving 5 bases between them. CDR1 MNHEY and CDR2 SVGAGI come from the germline V gene. The CDR3, as DNA: TGTGCCAGCAGTTCCGGTAGCACAGATACGCAGTATTTT. Its translation is CASSSGSTDTQYF.

The chain employs TRBV6-5 and TRBJ1-5, with TRBD1 as a possible D gene (5 bases). Germline V gene data show CDR1 as MNHEY and CDR2 as SVGAGI. This CDR3 spans 15 amino acids. Trimming stripped 7 bases from V and 1 base from J, with 14 bases between. The CDR3 nucleotides are TGTGCCAGCACCCCGAGCGGGGACAGCAATCAGCCCCAGCATTTT. Translated: CASTPSGDSNQPQHF.

This chain uses TRBV30 with TRBJ2-7; 8 nucleotides agree with TRBD2. With V trimmed by 0 bases and J by 0 bases, 1 base remained unmatched. This CDR3 is built from 14 residues. Germline V gene lookup returns CDR1 GTSNPN and CDR2 SVGIG (reference sequence). The CDR3 DNA is TGTGCCTGGAGTGTTAGCGGGAACTCCTACGAGCAGTACTTC. It encodes CAWSVSGNSYEQYF.

V and J are TRBV7-8 and TRBJ2-3, with 7 bases lining up with TRBD2. V was clipped by 3 bases and J by 2 bases; unmatched bases: 5. CDR1 and CDR2 from the germline V gene are SGHVS and FQNEAQ. The CDR3 is 15 residues long. The CDR3 here is CASSFGGGFTDTQYF. The CDR3 nucleotides are TGTGCCAGCAGCTTCGGGGGAGGGTTCACAGATACGCAGTATTTT. The full variable domain, in which reference TRBV7-8 and TRBJ2-3 provide the parts outside the CDR3, is GAGVSQSPRYKVAKRGQDVALRCDPISGHVSLFWYQQALGQGPEFLTYFQNEAQLDKSGLPSDRFFAERPEGSVSTLKIQRTQQEDSAVYLCASSFGGGFTDTQYFGPGTRLTVL.

The chain couples TRBV11-2 to TRBJ2-1; TRBD2 matches 9 bases. Unmatched junction bases numbered 4, after V lost 4 bases and J lost 3 bases. The CDR3 consists of 15 residues. Germline V gene lookup returns CDR1 SGHAT and CDR2 FQNNGV. CDR3 amino acids: CASSYGLASYNEQFF. DNA for the CDR3: TGTGCCAGCAGCTACGGACTAGCGAGCTACAATGAGCAGTTCTTC.

V and J are TRBV6-1 and TRBJ1-2; D might be TRBD1 (6 bases). V lost 2 bases and J 8 bases, leaving 9 bases between the germline ends. CDR3 size: 12 residues. Germline V gives CDR1 MNHNS, CDR2 SASEGT. The CDR3 nucleotides read TGTGCCAGCAGTGAATGGGGGCGAGGCTACACCTTC. Protein: CASSEWGRGYTF.

This chain links TRBV28 with TRBJ2-7; D perhaps matches TRBD1 (6 bases). V lost 3 bases to trimming and J lost 2 bases, with 8 bases between them. CDR1 and CDR2 (germline): MDHEN, SYDVKM. This CDR3 has 13 amino acids. In DNA form, the CDR3 reads TGTGCCAGCAGTTTCAGGGGTGCCTACGAGCAGTACTTC. Amino acids: CASSFRGAYEQYF. Full variable domain (missing parts from reference TRBV28 and TRBJ2-7): DVKVTQSSRYLVKRTGEKVFLECVQDMDHENMFWYRQDPGLGLRLIYFSYDVKMKEKGDIPEGYSVSREKKERFSLILESASTNQTSMYLCASSFRGAYEQYFGPGTRLTVT.

The chain combines TRBV7-9 with TRBJ2-3, with 9 nucleotides matching TRBD2. The CDR3 loop spans 16 amino acids. Germline CDR1 and CDR2: SEHNR and FQNEAQ (reference sequence). The V gene end was trimmed by 1 base and the J gene end by 0 bases; junction bases not matched to a gene: 2. The CDR3 loop reads CASSLGLAESTDTQYF. The DNA for the CDR3 is TGTGCCAGCAGCTTAGGACTAGCGGAGAGCACAGATACGCAGTATTTT.

This clone was recorded once. The genes are TRBV4-3 and TRBJ2-7; 8 nucleotides agree with TRBD2. The V gene's germline CDR1 is LGHNA and CDR2 YSLEER. V shed 0 bases, J shed 1 base, and the junction held 2 bases outside the gene matches. CDR3 size: 15 residues. The CDR3 spells CASSQDIAGSYEQYF. As DNA, the CDR3 is TGCGCCAGCAGCCAAGATATAGCGGGATCCTACGAGCAGTACTTC.